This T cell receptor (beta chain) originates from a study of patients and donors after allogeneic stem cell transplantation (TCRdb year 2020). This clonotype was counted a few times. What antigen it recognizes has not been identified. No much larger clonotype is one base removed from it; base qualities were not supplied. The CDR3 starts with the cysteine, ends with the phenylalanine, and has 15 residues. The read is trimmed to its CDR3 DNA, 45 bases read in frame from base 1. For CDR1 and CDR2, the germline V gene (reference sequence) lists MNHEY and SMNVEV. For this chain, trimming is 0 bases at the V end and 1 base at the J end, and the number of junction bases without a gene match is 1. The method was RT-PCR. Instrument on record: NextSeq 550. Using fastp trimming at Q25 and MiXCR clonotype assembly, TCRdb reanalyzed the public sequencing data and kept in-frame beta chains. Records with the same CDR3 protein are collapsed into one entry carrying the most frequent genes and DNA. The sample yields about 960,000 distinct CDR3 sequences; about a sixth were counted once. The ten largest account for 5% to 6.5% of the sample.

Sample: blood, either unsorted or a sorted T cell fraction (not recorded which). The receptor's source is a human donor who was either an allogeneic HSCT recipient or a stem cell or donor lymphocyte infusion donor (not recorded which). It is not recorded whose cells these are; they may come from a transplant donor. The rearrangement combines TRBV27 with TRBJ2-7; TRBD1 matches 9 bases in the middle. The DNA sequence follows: TGTGCCAGCAGTTTATCAGGGACAGGGTCCTACGAGCAGTACTTC. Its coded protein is CASSLSGTGSYEQYF.